Listed here are 20 T cell receptor beta chains from one sample, sequenced in a study of blood T cells in healthy people across ages. The use of a sample-barcoded 5' primer and a J-beta primer mix characterized a second PCR of about 7 to 12 cycles. MiXCR was run by TCRdb on the 5' RACE reads, yielding one entry per CDR3 protein. The table lists approximately 960,000 distinct CDR3 sequences, under 35% of them singletons. These data also featured in a second study, about T cells of mothers and their children.

Sequencing used blood. The origin of the receptors is a woman aged 35 to 49 in good health.

This clonotype was counted a few times. The gene calls are TRBV20-1 and TRBJ1-1, with a tentative D call TRBD1 (6 bases). The CDR3 totals 13 residues. Germline CDR1 and CDR2: DFQATT and SNEGSKA (reference sequence). V shed 5 bases and J shed 7 bases, with 17 bases lying between them. The DNA for the CDR3 is TGCAGTGCTCGACAGGACTTGGGGGTTGAAGCTTTCTTT. It codes for CSARQDLGVEAFF.

A few counts support this clonotype. This rearrangement joins TRBV6-6 to TRBJ2-5; TRBD2 aligns across 14 bases. The germline CDR1 and CDR2 sequences are MNHNY and SVGAGI (reference sequence). The ends lost 2 bases at V and 10 bases at J; junction bases unmatched: 6. The CDR3 runs to 15 residues. CDR3 protein: CASSYTTSGGGFQYF. The CDR3 DNA reads as TGTGCCAGCAGTTACACGACTAGCGGGGGGGGGTTCCAGTACTTC.

The V gene is TRBV20-1, the J gene TRBJ1-4; the D is unclear. With 3 bases removed from V and 4 bases from J, the gap between germline ends came to 18 bases. CDR1 DFQATT and CDR2 SNEGSKA come from the germline V gene (reference sequence). The CDR3 extends over 16 amino acids. For the CDR3, the DNA is TGCAGTGCTAGTCTCTGGCGGAATGCTGATAATGAAAAACTGTTTTTT. Amino acid sequence: CSASLWRNADNEKLFF.

The gene calls are TRBV30 and TRBJ2-1, with 11 bases that match TRBD2. The germline CDR1 and CDR2 sequences are GTSNPN and SVGIG (reference sequence). After removal of 6 bases from V and 3 bases from J, the junction contained 13 bases not matched to a gene. This CDR3 is built from 17 residues. In DNA form, the CDR3 reads TGTGCCTGCATAGGGGCTAGCGGGGGGCGCCACTACAATGAGCAGTTCTTC. It encodes CACIGASGGRHYNEQFF.

The table lists this clonotype with many counts. The V call is TRBV27, the J call TRBJ1-5, with TRBD1 identical over 7 bases. The junction had 5 bases not matched to a gene; V was cut back by 6 bases and J by 0 bases. CDR3 length: 15 amino acids. CDR1 MNHEY and CDR2 SMNVEV come from the germline V gene (reference sequence). Written as DNA, the CDR3 is TGTGCCAGCAGACCGGGACAGATTAGCAATCAGCCCCAGCATTTT. Protein sequence: CASRPGQISNQPQHF.

The chain uses TRBV5-1 and TRBJ2-1; D possibly corresponds to TRBD2 (6 bases). From germline, CDR1 is SGHRS and CDR2 YFSETQ. V was cut by 4 bases and J by 8 bases, with 19 bases left in between. The CDR3 length is 15 residues. The CDR3 is CASSPVGGVVDEQFF. CDR3 nucleotides: TGCGCCAGCAGCCCGGTCGGCGGGGTCGTCGATGAGCAGTTCTTC.

There are a few counts of this clonotype. The chain has TRBV4-1 and TRBJ2-1; a weak D match, TRBD2 (6 bases). The CDR3 covers 14 residues. The germline V gene has CDR1 MGHRA and CDR2 YSYEKL. The V end was cut by 2 bases, the J end by 12 bases, with 17 bases between. In DNA form, the CDR3 reads TGCGCCAGCAGCCAACCCGGGACTCAAGAGGGGCAGTTCTTC. It is translated as CASSQPGTQEGQFF.

The gene calls are TRBV5-6 and TRBJ1-2; no firm D call. Germline lookup yields CDR1 SGHDT and CDR2 YYEEEE. Deletions cut 3 bases from V and 7 bases from J, with 7 bases between. CDR3 length: 11 residues. The CDR3 sequence is CASSWVGGYTF. CDR3 nucleotides: TGTGCCAGCAGCTGGGTCGGTGGCTACACCTTC.

In this sample, this clonotype turned up many times. DNA of the CDR3: TGCAGCGCCGCCTCGGGACAGGGCAGTGACAATGAGCAGTTCTTC. It translates to CSAASGQGSDNEQFF. The chain recombines TRBV29-1 with TRBJ2-1; 9 bases match TRBD1. The germline V gene has CDR1 SQVTM and CDR2 ANQGSEA. The CDR3 spans 15 residues. With 7 bases clipped from V and 5 bases from J, the junction kept 12 bases outside the gene matches.

This clonotype appeared a few times. V gene TRBV2 combines with J gene TRBJ2-4, with 8 positions matching TRBD1. The CDR3 length is 15 residues. The V segment lost 4 bases and the J segment 7 bases; nucleotides outside the gene matches: 9. Germline CDR1 reads SNHLY; CDR2 reads FYNNEI. CDR3 sequence (DNA): TGTGCCAGCAGTGGCGCAGGGGGCTTGGGGAACATTCAGTACTTC. Translating gives CASSGAGGLGNIQYF.

The gene calls are TRBV20-1 and TRBJ2-5; 10 nucleotides line up with TRBD1. The CDR3 has 14 residues. Trimming at V came to 4 bases and at J to 9 bases, leaving 11 bases not matched to a gene. From germline, CDR1 is DFQATT and CDR2 SNEGSKA (reference sequence). The CDR3 DNA follows: TGCAGTGCTACCGGGACAGGGGCGCCTCGGGCCCAGTACTTC. The encoded protein is CSATGTGAPRAQYF.

This clonotype was seen a few times. The J gene is TRBJ1-1, the V gene TRBV5-1, with D possibly matching TRBD1 (5 bases). With 8 bases removed from V and 5 bases from J, the gap between germline ends came to 16 bases. The CDR3 spans 13 residues. Germline V gene sequence: CDR1 SGHRS, CDR2 YFSETQ. The CDR3 protein is CASRGLLATEAFF. The CDR3 coding sequence is TGCGCCAGTAGGGGCTTGTTGGCAACTGAAGCTTTCTTT.

The genes are TRBV20-1 and TRBJ2-1; D is perhaps TRBD2 (5 bases). Near its end, the DNA agrees better with TRBJ2-7, so the J call may be wrong. The CDR3 totals 17 residues. CDR1 is DFQATT and CDR2 is SNEGSKA in the germline V gene (reference sequence). The CDR3 DNA reads as TGCAGTGCTAGAGATGGTGCTAGCCCGAGCTCCTACAATGAGCAGTACTTC. This sequence encodes CSARDGASPSSYNEQYF.

The chain carries TRBV15 and TRBJ2-1, with 9 bases matching TRBD2. The length of the CDR3 is 16 residues. Germline V lookup: CDR1 LNHNV, CDR2 YYDKDF (reference sequence). The ends lost 0 bases at V and 5 bases at J; junction bases unmatched: 5. The CDR3 coding sequence is TGTGCCACCAGCAGAGATGTATCTAGCGGGGACAATGAGCAGTTCTTC. Translation: CATSRDVSSGDNEQFF.

This clonotype appeared a few times. This may come from a read error, since a much larger clone is one base off. The chain joins TRBV4-1 to TRBJ2-5; D is unresolved. The J call may be in error: the DNA end matches TRBJ2-7 better. Per germline, CDR1 MGHRA and CDR2 YSYEKL. CDR3 length: 13 amino acids. CDR3 sequence (DNA): TGCGTCAGCAGCCCCAGGATTTACGACGAGCAGTACTTC. The encoded protein is CVSSPRIYDEQYF.

Note on this clonotype: A much larger clone differs from this one at a single base, so this may be a read error. The CDR3 loop is CASSPGLALSNGQFF. The CDR3 coding sequence is TGTGCCAGCAGTCCGGGACTAGCGCTGTCCAATGGGCAGTTCTTC. This sequence joins TRBV6-1 and TRBJ2-1, with TRBD2 matching 10 bases. The CDR3 totals 15 residues. CDR1 and CDR2 (germline): MNHNS, SASEGT.

This clonotype was detected ten times or more. The V gene is TRBV6-6, the J gene TRBJ1-2, with a possible D match to TRBD1 (5 bases). V was shortened by 3 bases and J by 8 bases, with 13 bases between the two germline ends. Per germline, CDR1 MNHNY and CDR2 SVGAGI (reference sequence). The CDR3 runs 13 residues. The chain's CDR3 is CASSYGREGGYTF. CDR3 sequence (DNA): TGTGCCAGCAGTTATGGCAGGGAGGGAGGCTACACCTTC.

The table lists this clonotype with a few counts. Written as DNA, the CDR3 is TGTGCCAGCAGCGTAGGGCAGGGTGGCTACGAGCAGTACTTC. Its protein product is CASSVGQGGYEQYF. The chain carries TRBV9 and TRBJ2-7, with a tentative D call TRBD1 (5 bases). Germline CDR1 SGDLS, CDR2 YYNGEE. The CDR3 spans 14 residues. The V gene lost 0 bases and the J gene lost 3 bases, with 10 bases spanning the gap.

This clonotype has a count of ten or more. The gene calls are TRBV7-9 and TRBJ2-4, with TRBD1 matching 7 bases. Germline-derived CDR1 and CDR2 are SEHNR and FQNEAQ (reference sequence). The CDR3 spans 14 residues. Trimming took 7 bases from V and 5 from J; bases not matched to a gene: 8. CDR3 DNA: TGTGCCAGCATATTACGACAGGGTGAAAACATTCAGTACTTC. It codes for CASILRQGENIQYF.

This clonotype was counted many times. This chain uses TRBV10-3 with TRBJ2-7; 10 bases fit TRBD1. Germline-derived CDR1 and CDR2 are ENHRY and SYGVKD. This CDR3 is 12 amino acids long. After removal of 11 bases from V and 5 bases from J, the junction contained 6 bases not matched to a gene. The chain's CDR3 is CAVRGTGDEQYF. CDR3 sequence (DNA): TGTGCCGTTAGGGGGACAGGGGACGAGCAGTACTTC.